The clone carrying this T cell receptor beta chain was seen at least ten times. Its antigen is currently unknown. TCRdb independently ran MiXCR on the 5' RACE reads; one entry per CDR3 protein. This sample yields hundreds of thousands of distinct CDR3 sequences, of which 20% to 25% are seen a single time; under 8.5% belongs to the top ten. This sample was taken from a study of T-cell memory formation after mild COVID-19. Study as a whole: TCR clusters showed largely donor specificity. Overall study results and limits: Memory cells collected pre-infection included some clones that later responded, suggesting cross-reactive memory joined.

The CDR3 contains 14 residues. V shed 0 bases and J shed 4 bases, with 9 bases lying between them. Per the germline V gene, CDR1 is MGHRA and CDR2 is YSYEKL. The TCR was taken from an adult woman who had mild COVID-19 (a few samples of this study predate the infection). Cell type and time point are not known. J is TRBJ1-2 and V is TRBV4-1; tentative D call: TRBD1 (5 bases). Sequences were obtained from PBMCs or a T cell subset sorted from them (not recorded which). The CDR3 loop is CASSQDTGGYGYTF. Here the CDR3 DNA reads TGCGCCAGCAGCCAAGATACGGGGGGCTATGGCTACACCTTC.